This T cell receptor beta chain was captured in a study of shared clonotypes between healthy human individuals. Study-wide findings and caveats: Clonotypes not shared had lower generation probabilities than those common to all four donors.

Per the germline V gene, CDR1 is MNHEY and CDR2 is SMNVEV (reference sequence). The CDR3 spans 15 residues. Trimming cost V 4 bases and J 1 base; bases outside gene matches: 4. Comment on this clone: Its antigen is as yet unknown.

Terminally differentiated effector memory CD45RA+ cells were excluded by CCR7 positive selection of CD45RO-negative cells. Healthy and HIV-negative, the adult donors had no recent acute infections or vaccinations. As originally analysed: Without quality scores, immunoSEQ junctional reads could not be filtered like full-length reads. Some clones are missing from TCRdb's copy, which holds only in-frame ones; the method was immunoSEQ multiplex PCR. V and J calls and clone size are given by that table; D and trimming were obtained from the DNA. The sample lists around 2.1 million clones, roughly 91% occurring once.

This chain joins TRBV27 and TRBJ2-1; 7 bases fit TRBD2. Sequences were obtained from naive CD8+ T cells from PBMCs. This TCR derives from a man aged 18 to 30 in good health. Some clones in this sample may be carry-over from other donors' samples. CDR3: CASSWAGVSYNEQFF. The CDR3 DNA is TGTGCCAGCAGTTGGGCGGGAGTGTCCTACAATGAGCAGTTCTTC.